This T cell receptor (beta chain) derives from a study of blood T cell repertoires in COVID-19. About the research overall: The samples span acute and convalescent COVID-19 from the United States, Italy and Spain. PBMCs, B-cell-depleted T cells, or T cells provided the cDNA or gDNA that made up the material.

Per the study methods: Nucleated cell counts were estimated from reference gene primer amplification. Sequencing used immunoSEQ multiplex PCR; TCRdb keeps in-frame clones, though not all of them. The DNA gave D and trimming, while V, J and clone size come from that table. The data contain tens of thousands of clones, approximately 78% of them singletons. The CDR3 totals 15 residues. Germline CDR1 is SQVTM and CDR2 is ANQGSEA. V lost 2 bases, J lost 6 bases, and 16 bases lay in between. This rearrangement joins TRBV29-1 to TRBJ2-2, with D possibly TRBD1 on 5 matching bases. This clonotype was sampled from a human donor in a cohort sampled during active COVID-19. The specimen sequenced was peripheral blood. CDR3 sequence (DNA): TGCAGCGTTGAACTCCAGGGTAAAGTGGCCGGGGAGCTGTTTTTT. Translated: CSVELQGKVAGELFF.